This T cell receptor (beta chain) appears in the sequencing data of a study of Graves' ophthalmopathy and Graves' hyperthyroidism. The study's findings and limits: Most expanded thyroid clonotypes above 0.001 frequency also appeared in blood.

CDR3 regions of TCR beta were amplified from RNA transcripts. An initial RT-PCR round employing HTBI primers preceded a second-round multiplex PCR. TCRdb recomputed calls from the multiplex PCR reads with MiXCR, one row per CDR3 protein. The sample has 230,000 or so distinct CDR3 sequences; approximately 42% are singletons. The CDR3 extends over 13 amino acids. CDR1 is SNHLY and CDR2 is FYNNEI in the germline V gene. Trimming took 8 bases from V and 1 from J; bases not matched to a gene: 4. On this clonotype itself: The antigen remains undetermined. A read error is possible here, since a much larger clone lies one base away.

This receptor was taken from an adult man with Graves' ophthalmopathy. This sequence joins TRBV2 and TRBJ1-1; 7 nucleotides match TRBD1. Sequencing was performed on peripheral blood. The CDR3 DNA follows: TGTGCCAGCGCGGGACAGAAGAACACTGAAGCTTTCTTT. Protein: CASAGQKNTEAFF. Complete variable domain (other parts from reference TRBV2 and TRBJ1-1): EPEVTQTPSHQVTQMGQEVILRCVPISNHLYFYWYRQILGQKVEFLVSFYNNEISEKSEIFDDQFSVERPDGSNFTLKIRSTKLEDSAMYFCASAGQKNTEAFFGQGTRLTVV.